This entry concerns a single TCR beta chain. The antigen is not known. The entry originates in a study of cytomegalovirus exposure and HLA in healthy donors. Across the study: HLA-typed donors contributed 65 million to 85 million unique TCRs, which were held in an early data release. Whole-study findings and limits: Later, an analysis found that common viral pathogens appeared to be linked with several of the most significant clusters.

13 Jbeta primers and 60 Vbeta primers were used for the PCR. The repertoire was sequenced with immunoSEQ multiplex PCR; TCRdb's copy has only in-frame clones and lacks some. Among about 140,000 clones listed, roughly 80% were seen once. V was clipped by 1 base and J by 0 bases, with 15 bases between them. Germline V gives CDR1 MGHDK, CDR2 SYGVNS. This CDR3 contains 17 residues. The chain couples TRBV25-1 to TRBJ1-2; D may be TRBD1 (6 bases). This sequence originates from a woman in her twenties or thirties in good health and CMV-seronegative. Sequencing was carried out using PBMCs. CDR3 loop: CASSESSKQGPNYGYTF. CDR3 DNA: TGTGCCAGCAGTGAATCGAGCAAACAGGGCCCTAACTATGGCTACACCTTC.